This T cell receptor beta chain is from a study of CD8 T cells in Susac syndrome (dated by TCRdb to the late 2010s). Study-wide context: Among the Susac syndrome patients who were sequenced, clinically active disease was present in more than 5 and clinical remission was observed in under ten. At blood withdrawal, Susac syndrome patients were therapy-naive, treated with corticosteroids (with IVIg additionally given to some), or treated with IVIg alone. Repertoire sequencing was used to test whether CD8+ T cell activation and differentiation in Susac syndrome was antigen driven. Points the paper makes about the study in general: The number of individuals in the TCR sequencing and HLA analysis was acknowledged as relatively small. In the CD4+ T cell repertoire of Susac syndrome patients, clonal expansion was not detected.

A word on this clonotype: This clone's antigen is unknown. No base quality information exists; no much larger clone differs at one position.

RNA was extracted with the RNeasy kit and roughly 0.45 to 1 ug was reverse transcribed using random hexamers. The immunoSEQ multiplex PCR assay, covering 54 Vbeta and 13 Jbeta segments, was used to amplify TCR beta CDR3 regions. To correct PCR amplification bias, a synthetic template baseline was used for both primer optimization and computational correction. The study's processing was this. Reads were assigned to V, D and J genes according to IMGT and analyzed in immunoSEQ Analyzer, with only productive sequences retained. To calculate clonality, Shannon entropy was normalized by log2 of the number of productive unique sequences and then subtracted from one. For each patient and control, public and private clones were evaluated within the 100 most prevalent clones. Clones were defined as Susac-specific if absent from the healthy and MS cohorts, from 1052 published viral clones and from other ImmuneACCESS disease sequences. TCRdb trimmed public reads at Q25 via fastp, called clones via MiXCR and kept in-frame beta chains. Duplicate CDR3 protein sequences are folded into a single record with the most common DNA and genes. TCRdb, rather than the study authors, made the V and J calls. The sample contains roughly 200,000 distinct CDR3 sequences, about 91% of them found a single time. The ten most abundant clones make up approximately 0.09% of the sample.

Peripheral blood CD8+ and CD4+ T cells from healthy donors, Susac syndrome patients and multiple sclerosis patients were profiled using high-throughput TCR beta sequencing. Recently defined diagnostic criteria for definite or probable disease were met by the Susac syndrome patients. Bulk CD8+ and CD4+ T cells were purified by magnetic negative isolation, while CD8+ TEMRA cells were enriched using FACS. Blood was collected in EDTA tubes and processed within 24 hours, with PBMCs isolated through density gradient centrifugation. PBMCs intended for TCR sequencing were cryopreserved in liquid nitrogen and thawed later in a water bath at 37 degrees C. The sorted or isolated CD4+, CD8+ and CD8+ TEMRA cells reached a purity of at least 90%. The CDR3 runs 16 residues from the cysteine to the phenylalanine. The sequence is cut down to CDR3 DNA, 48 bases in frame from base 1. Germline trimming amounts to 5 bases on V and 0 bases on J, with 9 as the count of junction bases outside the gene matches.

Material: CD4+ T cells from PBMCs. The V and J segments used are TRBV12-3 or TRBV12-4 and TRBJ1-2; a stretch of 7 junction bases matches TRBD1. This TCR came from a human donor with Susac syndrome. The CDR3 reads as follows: CASSRNRGLANYGYTF. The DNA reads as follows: TGTGCCAGCAGTAGAAACAGGGGTTTGGCTAACTATGGCTACACCTTC.